Below, 3 T cell receptor beta chains from the same sample are listed, as sequenced in a study of blood T cell repertoires in COVID-19. Produced via immunoSEQ multiplex PCR; TCRdb's table is partial and in-frame only. The sample carries over 250,000 clones, around 86% recorded once. What was sequenced was peripheral blood. These receptors all stem from a man aged 50 to 59 with acute or convalescent COVID-19.

The rearrangement joins TRBV7-8 to TRBJ1-5, with 8 bases that match TRBD1. The V gene's germline CDR1 is SGHVS and CDR2 FQNEAQ. V trimming: 6 bases; J trimming: 2 bases; junction bases outside the gene matches: 6. CDR3 length: 15 amino acids. The DNA of the CDR3 is TGTGCCAGCAGTTCTCGGGACAGGCGCAATCAGCCCCAGCATTTT. It encodes CASSSRDRRNQPQHF.

This sequence joins TRBV12-5 and TRBJ2-1; TRBD2 agrees at 8 bases. J was trimmed by 8 bases and V by 6 bases; bases with no gene match: 12. Germline V gives CDR1 LGHNT, CDR2 FRNRAP. This CDR3 has 15 residues. The CDR3 DNA follows: TGTGCTAGTGGCAGCGGGGGAAGCTTGAGGGATGAGCAGTTCTTC. Amino acid sequence: CASGSGGSLRDEQFF.

This chain links TRBV18 with TRBJ2-2; 7 bases map to TRBD1. The CDR3 loop spans 17 amino acids. CDR1 and CDR2 (germline): KGHSH, LQKENI. The junction had 6 bases not matched to a gene; V was cut back by 1 base and J by 1 base. Here the CDR3 reads CASSPRPGQKNTGELFF. The CDR3 nucleotides read TGTGCCAGCTCACCACGGCCGGGACAGAAGAACACCGGGGAGCTGTTTTTT.